The rows below give T cell receptor beta chains drawn from one sample of a study of identical twins. TCRdb reanalysed the 5' RACE reads using MiXCR and keeps one entry per CDR3 protein. This table holds just over 500,000 distinct CDR3 sequences, roughly a fifth found once. The same data also went into a second study, on T cells expressing NK-cell markers.

The material sequenced was CD4+ T cells sorted from blood. The receptors originated from a woman between 18 and 30 years old in good health. Each CDR3 is given with its conserved first and last residue. The D gene is left open where the match is weak. A clone size is listed for some rows: how often the clone was seen (once, few, many), or a class if it is expanded.

V gene	clone size	CDR3 length	D gene	J gene	CDR3 protein	CDR3 DNA
TRBV5-1	NA	18	TRBD2	TRBJ2-2	CASSFGPPGGSNTGELFF	TGCGCCAGCAGCTTTGGTCCCCCGGGGGGGAGTAACACCGGGGAGCTGTTTTTT
TRBV6-5	NA	16	TRBD2	TRBJ2-3	CASSYLAGASTDTQYF	TGTGCCAGCAGTTACTTAGCGGGAGCGAGCACAGATACGCAGTATTTT
TRBV20-1	NA	13	TRBD2	TRBJ2-7	CSAGGGRSYEQYF	TGCAGTGCTGGCGGGGGGCGCTCCTACGAGCAGTACTTC
TRBV4-3	NA	14	NA	TRBJ1-1	CASSHRTVNTEAFF	TGCGCCAGCAGCCATAGGACGGTGAACACTGAAGCTTTCTTT
TRBV20-1	NA	13	TRBD1	TRBJ1-1	CSAKDRGYTEAFF	TGCAGTGCTAAGGACAGGGGTTACACTGAAGCTTTCTTT
TRBV20-1	NA	15	TRBD1	TRBJ1-2	CSAGDWDRDNYGYTF	TGCAGTGCTGGGGACTGGGACAGGGATAACTATGGCTACACCTTC
TRBV15	NA	11	NA	TRBJ2-1	CATSDYGEQFF	TGTGCCACCAGCGACTATGGTGAGCAGTTCTTC
TRBV12-3/TRBV12-4	few	13	NA	TRBJ2-1	CASSFRKGNEQFF	TGTGCCAGCAGTTTTAGGAAGGGTAATGAGCAGTTCTTC
TRBV3-1	NA	16	TRBD2	TRBJ2-1	CASSQVPSGGRNEQFF	TGTGCCAGCAGCCAAGTACCTAGCGGGGGGAGGAATGAGCAGTTCTTC
TRBV18	NA	15	NA	TRBJ2-6	CASSPSLGGANVLTF	TGTGCCAGCTCACCTAGCCTGGGGGGGGCCAACGTCCTGACTTTC
TRBV5-1	NA	13	NA	TRBJ2-5	CASSLIGVETQYF	TGCGCCAGCAGCTTAATAGGGGTCGAGACCCAGTACTTC
TRBV29-1	few	14	NA	TRBJ2-7	CSVSDRRNTYEQYF	TGCAGCGTCTCCGACAGGAGAAACACCTACGAGCAGTACTTC
TRBV2	NA	17	NA	TRBJ2-7	CASSEMRWAGRFNEQYF	TGTGCCAGCAGTGAAATGCGGTGGGCAGGGCGGTTTAACGAGCAGTACTTC
TRBV5-1	NA	15	NA	TRBJ1-2	CASSLGEGPPAGYTF	TGCGCCAGCAGCTTGGGGGAGGGGCCACCGGCCGGCTACACCTTC